What follows are 20 T cell receptor beta chains derived from one specimen sequenced in a study of cytomegalovirus exposure and HLA in healthy donors. The PCR contained 60 Vbeta and 13 Jbeta primers. Profiling relied on immunoSEQ multiplex PCR, and the TCRdb table lists in-frame clones only, not all of them. The sample has around 130,000 clones, roughly four fifths seen once; the top ten hold 1% to 1.5%. Sequencing was done on a sample of PBMCs. The receptors here all came from a girl aged 2-15 years in good health and CMV-seronegative.

V is TRBV14 and J is TRBJ1-4; TRBD1 agrees at 9 bases. This CDR3 region has 17 residues. The ends lost 3 bases at V and 8 bases at J; junction bases unmatched: 13. The germline V gene has CDR1 SGHDN and CDR2 FVKESK. The CDR3 DNA reads TGTGCCAGCAGCCACGGGACAGGGAGGGGGCGTTACGAAAAACTGTTTTTT. Protein sequence: CASSHGTGRGRYEKLFF.

This chain connects TRBV30 to TRBJ1-1; D gene uncertain. This CDR3 comprises 15 residues. Looked up from germline, CDR1 is GTSNPN and CDR2 is SVGIG (reference sequence). Between the trimmed V and J ends, which lost 4 bases and 1 base, there was a span of 16 bases. CDR3 amino acids: CAWTQFWESNTEAFF. The CDR3 nucleotides read TGTGCCTGGACACAGTTTTGGGAGTCGAACACTGAAGCTTTCTTT.

The chain is built from TRBV6-4 and TRBJ2-1, with 10 positions matching TRBD2. Germline lookup yields CDR1 MRHNA and CDR2 SNTAGT. CDR3 length: 17 residues. V lost 4 bases, J lost 10 bases, and 16 bases stayed unmatched. In DNA, the CDR3 is TGTGCCAGCAGTGGGTCCTATGGGGCTAGCGGGGGATGGGAGCAGTTCTTC. It translates to CASSGSYGASGGWEQFF.

A note on this clone: This specimen includes other DNA sequences encoding the same CDR3. The chain links TRBV19 to TRBJ2-1; D possibly corresponds to TRBD1 (5 bases). The CDR3 spans 15 residues. From germline, CDR1 is LNHDA and CDR2 SQIVND (reference sequence). Trimming stripped 3 bases from V and 5 bases from J, with 14 bases between. CDR3 loop: CASSMLGGADNEQFF. As DNA, the CDR3 is TGTGCCAGTAGTATGCTAGGTGGGGCTGACAATGAGCAGTTCTTC. Complete variable domain (other parts from reference TRBV19 and TRBJ2-1): DGGITQSPKYLFRKEGQNVTLSCEQNLNHDAMYWYRQDPGQGLRLIYYSQIVNDFQKGDIAEGYSVSREKKESFPLTVTSAQKNPTAFYLCASSMLGGADNEQFFGPGTRLTVL.

The rearrangement joins TRBV18 to TRBJ2-3; 8 bases fit TRBD1. With 1 base clipped from V and 2 bases from J, the junction kept 8 bases outside the gene matches. The CDR3 runs to 17 residues. The V gene's germline CDR1 is KGHSH and CDR2 LQKENI. CDR3: CASSPLRQGANTDTQYF. CDR3 nucleotides: TGTGCCAGCTCACCACTGCGTCAGGGGGCTAACACAGATACGCAGTATTTT.

This chain connects TRBV27 to TRBJ2-1; 10 bases align to TRBD1. CDR1 and CDR2 from the germline V gene are MNHEY and SMNVEV (reference sequence). Trimming cost V 2 bases and J 8 bases; bases outside gene matches: 9. The CDR3 covers 16 residues. Written as DNA, the CDR3 is TGTGCCAGCAGTTTAGCCGGGACAGGGGATTTCGATGAGCAGTTCTTC. Residues: CASSLAGTGDFDEQFF.

This clone was seen only once. The chain carries TRBV27 and TRBJ1-2; 8 bases are a match to TRBD1. V lost 5 bases, J lost 4 bases, and 3 bases stayed unmatched. CDR1 and CDR2 (germline): MNHEY, SMNVEV (reference sequence). The CDR3 consists of 13 residues. The CDR3 region is CASSRTGPYGYTF. The CDR3 region has the DNA TGTGCCAGCAGTCGGACAGGGCCCTATGGCTACACCTTC.

This clone has more than one count but fewer than ten. V is TRBV19 and J is TRBJ2-1, with D perhaps matching TRBD2 (6 bases). Trimming took 6 bases from V and 0 from J, leaving 18 bases between them. CDR1 is LNHDA, CDR2 SQIVND, per germline (reference sequence). This CDR3 has 17 residues. CDR3 nucleotides: TGTGCCAGTAGCTTGGGGTGGGACGGGAGCTCCTACAATGAGCAGTTCTTC. Amino acid sequence: CASSLGWDGSSYNEQFF.

The chain uses TRBV7-2 and TRBJ2-7, with D uncertain. This CDR3 region has 15 residues. Trimming removed 6 bases at V and 2 bases at J, with 17 bases between. Germline V gene data show CDR1 as SGHTA and CDR2 as FQGNSA. CDR3 residues: CASSSQHTAPYEQYV. The CDR3 DNA sequence: TGTGCCAGCAGTTCACAACACACAGCTCCCTACGAGCAGTACGTC.

The rearrangement uses TRBV4-3 and TRBJ2-7; 14 bases map to TRBD2. The junction had 6 bases not matched to a gene; V was cut back by 0 bases and J by 5 bases. The CDR3 is 17 residues long. Germline V gene lookup returns CDR1 LGHNA and CDR2 YSLEER. CDR3 nucleotide sequence: TGCGCCAGCAGCCAAGAGACTAGCGGGGGGGCCGCCGACGAGCAGTACTTC. Residues: CASSQETSGGAADEQYF.

The chain carries TRBV9 and TRBJ1-3; D is undetermined. Trimming pared 0 bases from V and 4 bases from J, leaving 11 bases between. CDR1 is SGDLS and CDR2 is YYNGEE in the germline V gene. The CDR3 covers 15 residues. CDR3 DNA sequence: TGTGCCAGCAGCGTAGGTGAGCCGAGGGGAAACACCATATATTTT. Its translation: CASSVGEPRGNTIYF.

This rearrangement joins TRBV2 to TRBJ1-2; D is possibly TRBD1 (5 bases). V was cut by 2 bases and J by 4 bases, with 14 bases left in between. Germline loops: CDR1 SNHLY, CDR2 FYNNEI. CDR3 length: 15 amino acids. CDR3: CASSELSQGGYGYTF. DNA for the CDR3: TGTGCCAGCAGTGAACTTTCGCAGGGAGGCTATGGCTACACCTTC.

The chain links TRBV14 to TRBJ1-4; weak D call: TRBD1 (6 bases). This CDR3 comprises 16 residues. V was pared by 3 bases and J by 5 bases, with 16 bases between. CDR1 and CDR2 (germline): SGHDN, FVKESK. Written as DNA, the CDR3 is TGTGCCAGCAGCCATTCGTTGCAGGGGCGAAATGAAAAACTGTTTTTT. Protein: CASSHSLQGRNEKLFF.

The gene calls are TRBV7-9 and TRBJ1-3; 9 nucleotides line up with TRBD1. The length of the CDR3 is 15 residues. After removal of 3 bases from V and 4 bases from J, the junction contained 4 bases not matched to a gene. Germline V gene data show CDR1 as SEHNR and CDR2 as FQNEAQ (reference sequence). In DNA form, the CDR3 reads TGTGCCAGCAGCTTCGGGACAGGGTCGGGAAACACCATATATTTT. Its protein product is CASSFGTGSGNTIYF.

This clone occurred once. Here the CDR3 reads CASSLVGGSNQETQYF. In DNA, the CDR3 is TGTGCCAGCAGCTTAGTGGGGGGGTCTAACCAAGAGACCCAGTACTTC. This chain uses TRBV7-6 with TRBJ2-5; TRBD2 aligns across 7 bases. Germline V gene data show CDR1 as SGHVS and CDR2 as FNYEAQ. The CDR3 length is 16 residues. V trimming: 1 base; J trimming: 0 bases; junction bases outside the gene matches: 5.

This chain connects TRBV4-3 to TRBJ2-3; 7 bases fit TRBD2. With V trimmed by 1 base and J by 1 base, 8 bases remained unmatched. The CDR3 has 17 amino acids. In germline, CDR1 is LGHNA, CDR2 YSLEER. CDR3 protein: CASSQAPYGGGTDTQYF. The CDR3 DNA reads as TGCGCCAGCAGCCAAGCCCCCTATGGGGGGGGCACAGATACGCAGTATTTT.

This clone came up a few times. The chain combines TRBV6-5 with TRBJ2-3, with 10 bases aligning to TRBD2. The V segment lost 2 bases and the J segment 2 bases; nucleotides outside the gene matches: 1. CDR3 size: 15 residues. Germline-derived CDR1 and CDR2 are MNHEY and SVGAGI. Here the CDR3 DNA reads TGTGCCAGCAGTTACGGACTAGCGGCCACAGATACGCAGTATTTT. Translated: CASSYGLAATDTQYF.

J is TRBJ1-2 and V is TRBV25-1; D is undetermined. Trimming pared 5 bases from V and 6 bases from J, leaving 16 bases between. This CDR3 is built from 14 residues. CDR1 MGHDK and CDR2 SYGVNS come from the germline V gene. The CDR3 loop reads CASSPPTVPHGYTF. The DNA for the CDR3 is TGTGCCAGCAGTCCCCCCACGGTGCCCCATGGCTACACCTTC.

The rearrangement uses TRBV5-1 and TRBJ2-3; 9 nucleotides align to TRBD2. Trimming cost V 2 bases and J 2 bases; bases outside gene matches: 6. The length of the CDR3 is 16 residues. Germline-derived CDR1 and CDR2 are SGHRS and YFSETQ. CDR3: CASSFLLAGTTDTQYF. CDR3 DNA sequence: TGCGCCAGCAGCTTTCTGCTAGCGGGAACCACAGATACGCAGTATTTT.

The table lists this clone with a few counts. The chain is built from TRBV18 and TRBJ1-5; D not certain. The length of the CDR3 is 13 residues. CDR1 and CDR2 (germline): KGHSH, LQKENI. V dropped 2 bases and J dropped 4 bases, with 6 bases sitting between them. The CDR3 reads CASSPSWNQPQHF. DNA for the CDR3: TGTGCCAGCTCACCAAGCTGGAATCAGCCCCAGCATTTT. The whole variable domain, remainder taken from reference TRBV18 and TRBJ1-5, is NAGVMQNPRHLVRRRGQEARLRCSPMKGHSHVYWYRQLPEEGLKFMVYLQKENIIDESGMPKERFSAEFPKEGPSILRIQQVVRGDSAAYFCASSPSWNQPQHFGDGTRLSIL.